The sequence of this T cell receptor beta chain was determined in a study of tumor and adjacent non-tumor tissue in lung cancer. Whole-study context: Patients comprised about a dozen adenocarcinoma, a couple of squamous cell carcinoma and 1 small cell lung cancer. The patients, roughly eleven men and five or six women, were roughly 30 to 80 with stage I to III disease.

CDR1 and CDR2 (germline): DFQATT, SNEGSKA (reference sequence). The CDR3 has 14 amino acids. Findings and limits, study-wide: Normal lung showed higher cumulative top 100 clone frequency than tumor.

This sample's RNA came from whole unsorted tissue. This clonotype was observed a few times. Its antigen is as yet unknown. TCRbeta libraries were built with three rounds of nested PCR, modified from ARM-PCR. TCRdb itself ran the multiplex PCR reads through MiXCR, one entry per CDR3 protein. The table records about 70,000 distinct CDR3 sequences, about 80% of them present only once. The sample comprised lung tumor tissue. This chain uses TRBV20-1 with TRBJ2-3; D is perhaps TRBD2 (6 bases). This receptor was taken from a man aged 60 to 69 with non-small cell lung cancer. The CDR3 region is CRADGSMGTDTQYF. Here the CDR3 DNA reads TGCAGGGCTGACGGGAGTATGGGAACAGATACGCAGTATTTT.